One and the same sample provided the 29 T cell receptor beta chains below, sequenced in a study of CD8 T cells in Susac syndrome. Random-hexamer reverse transcription was applied to about 0.45 to 1 ug RNA. MiXCR, applied by TCRdb to the immunoSEQ multiplex PCR reads, yields one record per CDR3 protein. The sample includes tens of thousands of distinct CDR3 sequences, roughly 93% seen only once; the top ten take 0.5% to 0.6%. The sample consisted of CD8+ T cells from PBMCs. The receptor set was obtained from a human donor in good health.

The chain couples TRBV27 to TRBJ2-1, with TRBD1 identical over 8 bases. The CDR3 extends over 13 amino acids. V trimming: 6 bases; J trimming: 5 bases; junction bases outside the gene matches: 3. Germline-derived CDR1 and CDR2 are MNHEY and SMNVEV (reference sequence). This chain's CDR3 is CASRDRDDNEQFF. For the CDR3, the DNA is TGTGCCAGCAGGGACAGGGACGACAATGAGCAGTTCTTC.

This rearrangement joins TRBV9 to TRBJ2-1; no definite D call. Trimming cost V 4 bases and J 9 bases, with 14 bases left between them. The germline gives CDR1 SGDLS, CDR2 YYNGEE. The CDR3 contains 13 residues. The CDR3 nucleotides are TGTGCCAGCAGCTCCAGAGGAGATCCTGAGCAGTTCTTC. Translated: CASSSRGDPEQFF.

V is TRBV12-3 or TRBV12-4 and J is TRBJ2-2; no definite D call. Trimming removed 5 bases at V and 2 bases at J, with 12 bases between. The CDR3 is made up of 15 amino acids. CDR3 residues: CASSLDRTNTGELFF. In DNA form, the CDR3 reads TGTGCCAGCAGTCTTGACCGGACCAACACCGGGGAGCTGTTTTTT.

The rearrangement links TRBV7-9 to TRBJ1-5, with 9 bases that match TRBD1. Germline V gene data show CDR1 as SEHNR and CDR2 as FQNEAQ (reference sequence). CDR3 size: 15 residues. J lost 5 bases, V lost 0 bases, and 2 bases had no gene match. Written as DNA, the CDR3 is TGTGCCAGCAGCTTAGCGCGGACAGGGGATCAGCCCCAGCATTTT. Amino acids: CASSLARTGDQPQHF.

CDR3 sequence reads: CASSGAWNEQFF. The CDR3 region has the DNA TGTGCCAGCTCGGGGGCTTGGAATGAGCAGTTCTTC. V is TRBV5-4 and J is TRBJ2-1; D is perhaps TRBD1 or TRBD2 (6 bases each). V shed 7 bases and J shed 7 bases, with 12 bases lying between them. The CDR3 has 12 amino acids. Germline V gives CDR1 SGHNT, CDR2 YYREEE (reference sequence).

The V and J genes are TRBV30 and TRBJ2-5; D is possibly TRBD2 (6 bases). V was shortened by 0 bases and J by 5 bases, with 16 bases between the two germline ends. This CDR3 is built from 15 residues. In germline, CDR1 is GTSNPN, CDR2 SVGIG (reference sequence). The CDR3 region is CAWSVDGRPQETQYF. The CDR3 coding sequence is TGTGCCTGGAGTGTAGACGGGAGACCTCAGGAGACCCAGTACTTC.

The chain uses TRBV9 and TRBJ2-2; D is ambiguous. From germline, CDR1 is SGDLS and CDR2 YYNGEE. Between the trimmed V and J ends, which lost 2 bases and 1 base, there was a span of 6 bases. The CDR3 has 14 residues. This CDR3 reads CASSVVWNTGELFF. The DNA for the CDR3 is TGTGCCAGCAGCGTGGTTTGGAACACCGGGGAGCTGTTTTTT.

The genes are TRBV7-9 and TRBJ1-1; D gene uncertain. The germline V gene has CDR1 SEHNR and CDR2 FQNEAQ (reference sequence). V lost 4 bases and J lost 7, with 10 bases in between. This CDR3 is 12 amino acids long. The CDR3 nucleotides are TGTGCCAGCAGCTACGGACTGGATGAAGCTTTCTTT. The encoded protein is CASSYGLDEAFF.

V is TRBV2 and J is TRBJ2-7; D might be TRBD1 (6 bases). There are 13 residues in the CDR3. V was pared by 4 bases and J by 3 bases, with 10 bases between. Germline V gene data show CDR1 as SNHLY and CDR2 as FYNNEI. CDR3 DNA: TGTGCCAGCAGTGTGGGGACATACTACGAGCAGTACTTC. It is translated as CASSVGTYYEQYF. Combining the CDR3 with reference TRBV2 and TRBJ2-7 gives the whole variable domain EPEVTQTPSHQVTQMGQEVILRCVPISNHLYFYWYRQILGQKVEFLVSFYNNEISEKSEIFDDQFSVERPDGSNFTLKIRSTKLEDSAMYFCASSVGTYYEQYFGPGTRLTVT.

The V call is TRBV7-9, the J call TRBJ1-2; D is possibly TRBD1 (5 bases). The CDR3 sequence is 15 residues long. V dropped 3 bases and J dropped 4 bases, with 15 bases sitting between them. Germline assignment: CDR1 SEHNR and CDR2 FQNEAQ (reference sequence). The CDR3 here is CASSFPMQGLYGYTF. In DNA form, the CDR3 reads TGTGCCAGCAGCTTCCCCATGCAGGGACTCTATGGCTACACCTTC.

This chain links TRBV11-2 with TRBJ2-3; D call uncertain. Trimming took 0 bases from V and 5 from J, leaving 9 bases between them. This CDR3 has 14 amino acids. From germline, CDR1 is SGHAT and CDR2 FQNNGV. Written as DNA, the CDR3 is TGTGCCAGCAGCTTAGATACCCAGTTAGATACGCAGTATTTT. Translating gives CASSLDTQLDTQYF.

The gene calls are TRBV5-1 and TRBJ2-1, with unresolved D. Germline V gene sequence: CDR1 SGHRS, CDR2 YFSETQ. The CDR3 has 11 residues. The germline V and J ends were trimmed by 0 bases and 10 bases, with 5 bases remaining between them. In DNA form, the CDR3 reads TGCGCCAGCAGCTTGGCGCGAGAGCAGTTCTTC. Translating it yields CASSLAREQFF.

V gene TRBV5-6 combines with J gene TRBJ2-1; 9 nucleotides match TRBD2. CDR1 SGHDT and CDR2 YYEEEE come from the germline V gene. This CDR3 comprises 17 residues. V shed 0 bases, J shed 0 bases, and the junction held 4 bases outside the gene matches. CDR3 region: CASSLVAGDSSYNEQFF. As DNA, the CDR3 is TGTGCCAGCAGCTTGGTAGCGGGGGATAGCTCCTACAATGAGCAGTTCTTC.

The V gene is TRBV12-3 or TRBV12-4, the J gene TRBJ2-2, with 10 bases lining up with TRBD1. CDR3 size: 15 residues. With 8 bases clipped from V and 4 bases from J, the junction kept 7 bases outside the gene matches. DNA for the CDR3: TGTGCCAGCGATCGTAGGACAGGGGGCACCGGGGAGCTGTTTTTT. Its translation: CASDRRTGGTGELFF.

V is TRBV27 and J is TRBJ2-1, with D possibly called TRBD1 or TRBD2 (7 bases each). Per germline, CDR1 MNHEY and CDR2 SMNVEV (reference sequence). The ends were cut back, 7 bases at V and 9 bases at J, with 22 bases in the middle. CDR3 length: 15 amino acids. The CDR3 spells CASNPTGTTNGEQFF. The CDR3 nucleotides are TGTGCCAGCAATCCGACAGGGACTACAAACGGTGAGCAGTTCTTC.

The chain employs TRBV12-3 or TRBV12-4 and TRBJ2-1; 8 nucleotides match TRBD2. There are 16 residues in the CDR3. The V gene end was trimmed by 6 bases and the J gene end by 3 bases; junction bases not matched to a gene: 10. CDR3 in amino acids: CASRLMTGTSYNEQFF. The CDR3 nucleotides read TGTGCCAGCAGGCTGATGACCGGGACTAGCTACAATGAGCAGTTCTTC.

The CDR3 DNA sequence: TGTGCCAGCAGCCATCCGGGACAGAGCTCCTACGAGCAGTACTTC. Amino acid sequence: CASSHPGQSSYEQYF. The chain combines TRBV3-1 with TRBJ2-7; 7 bases agree with TRBD1. The ends lost 3 bases at V and 0 bases at J; junction bases unmatched: 5. Germline assignment: CDR1 LGHDT and CDR2 YNNKEL (reference sequence). The CDR3 length is 15 residues.

The V and J genes are TRBV2 and TRBJ2-1; 8 bases line up with TRBD2. CDR1 is SNHLY, CDR2 FYNNEI, per germline. This CDR3 is built from 13 residues. J was trimmed by 9 bases and V by 6 bases; bases with no gene match: 7. CDR3 residues: CASRIGTRGEQFF. CDR3 coding DNA: TGTGCCAGCAGGATCGGGACTAGGGGTGAGCAGTTCTTC.

The chain recombines TRBV5-1 with TRBJ2-2; D is undetermined. The CDR3 extends over 14 amino acids. The V gene lost 0 bases and the J gene lost 0 bases, with 3 bases spanning the gap. Germline V lookup: CDR1 SGHRS, CDR2 YFSETQ. CDR3 region: CASSLAPNTGELFF. The DNA for the CDR3 is TGCGCCAGCAGCTTGGCCCCGAACACCGGGGAGCTGTTTTTT.

This clonotype was recorded a few times. This chain connects TRBV7-2 to TRBJ2-1, with a possible D match to TRBD2 (5 bases). The CDR3 is 16 amino acids. The germline V gene has CDR1 SGHTA and CDR2 FQGNSA. Trimming shortened V by 1 base and J by 1 base, and 11 bases separated the two germline ends. CDR3 nucleotide sequence: TGTGCCAGCAGCTTAGATCGAGGAGGTTCCTACAATGAGCAGTTCTTC. This translates into CASSLDRGGSYNEQFF.

DNA of the CDR3: TGTGCCAGCAGTTTATGGTCTGTAACCACAAATGAGCAGTTCTTC. Its translation is CASSLWSVTTNEQFF. The gene calls are TRBV27 and TRBJ2-1; D uncertain. CDR3 length equals 15 residues. The V end was cut by 1 base, the J end by 7 bases, with 14 bases between. Germline CDR1 and CDR2: MNHEY and SMNVEV (reference sequence).

The chain combines TRBV27 with TRBJ2-1, with 11 bases identical to TRBD1. This CDR3 region has 16 residues. The ends lost 4 bases at V and 5 bases at J; junction bases unmatched: 7. Germline V gene sequence: CDR1 MNHEY, CDR2 SMNVEV (reference sequence). CDR3 DNA sequence: TGTGCCAGCAGTTGGGGGACAGGGGGAACGGACAATGAGCAGTTCTTC. Translated: CASSWGTGGTDNEQFF.

The genes are TRBV4-1 and TRBJ2-7, with a tentative D call TRBD1 (5 bases). With 1 base removed from V and 3 bases from J, the gap between germline ends came to 13 bases. Germline-derived CDR1 and CDR2 are MGHRA and YSYEKL. This CDR3 has 15 residues. The CDR3 nucleotides are TGCGCCAGCAGCCAAGTTCAGGGAATAATCTACGAGCAGTACTTC. Protein product: CASSQVQGIIYEQYF.

The rearrangement uses TRBV14 and TRBJ2-7; D may be TRBD2 (5 bases). The CDR3 has 12 residues. The germline CDR1 and CDR2 sequences are SGHDN and FVKESK. V was cut by 5 bases and J by 7 bases, with 12 bases left in between. The DNA for the CDR3 is TGTGCCAGCAGCTGGACTCTGGGGGAGCAGTACTTC. This codes for CASSWTLGEQYF. Complete variable domain (other parts from reference TRBV14 and TRBJ2-7): EAGVTQFPSHSVIEKGQTVTLRCDPISGHDNLYWYRRVMGKEIKFLLHFVKESKQDESGMPNNRFLAERTGGTYSTLKVQPAELEDSGVYFCASSWTLGEQYFGPGTRLTVT.

V usage is TRBV12-3 or TRBV12-4 and J usage is TRBJ2-3, with 9 bases matching TRBD1. Trimming took 5 bases from V and 2 from J; bases not matched to a gene: 5. The CDR3 length is 15 residues. DNA of the CDR3: TGTGCCAGCAGTCACAGACAGGGGGTCACAGATACGCAGTATTTT. Translated, it gives CASSHRQGVTDTQYF.

The genes are TRBV20-1 and TRBJ2-7; 15 bases map to TRBD2. This CDR3 spans 16 amino acids. Germline CDR1 reads DFQATT; CDR2 reads SNEGSKA (reference sequence). V gave up 0 bases and J gave up 6 bases; unmatched junction bases: 6. The CDR3 region is CSARDGTSGRIGEQYF. DNA for the CDR3: TGCAGTGCTAGAGATGGGACTAGCGGGAGGATTGGCGAGCAGTACTTC.

This clonotype was recorded once. The chain combines TRBV28 with TRBJ2-7; no clear D. This CDR3 has 15 amino acids. Germline assignment: CDR1 MDHEN and CDR2 SYDVKM. Trimming took 6 bases from V and 0 from J, leaving 15 bases between them. CDR3 protein: CASSPYDSSSYEQYF. Written as DNA, the CDR3 is TGTGCCAGCAGCCCTTATGACTCAAGCTCCTACGAGCAGTACTTC.

This clonotype showed up just a few times. V gene TRBV28 combines with J gene TRBJ2-7; 10 bases fit TRBD2. In germline, CDR1 is MDHEN, CDR2 SYDVKM. The CDR3 is 17 residues long. V lost 3 bases to trimming and J lost 2 bases; unmatched junction nucleotides: 10. The CDR3 reads CASSFRYRTSGAYEQYF. CDR3 bases: TGTGCCAGCAGTTTTCGGTATAGGACTAGCGGAGCCTACGAGCAGTACTTC.

The CDR3 region has the DNA TGTGCCAGCGCTAACGAGAGGGCCGGGGGCTATGGCTACACCTTC. Amino acids: CASANERAGGYGYTF. This chain connects TRBV28 to TRBJ1-2; D perhaps matches TRBD1 (5 bases). Germline CDR1 is MDHEN and CDR2 is SYDVKM. The V end was cut by 8 bases, the J end by 4 bases, with 20 bases between. This CDR3 region has 15 residues.